The rows below give T cell receptor beta chains drawn from one sample of a study of T cell responses to AZD1222 COVID-19 vaccine. Repertoires were generated with immunoSEQ multiplex PCR, while TCRdb's copy carries only in-frame clones and drops some. The table includes some 150,000 clones, 80% to 95% detected once. Sequenced here: peripheral blood, sampled on day 0 of AZD1222 vaccination. The receptors shown here come from an adult in good health. Each CDR3 is given with its conserved first and last residue. A D gene is named only where the DNA matches it firmly. Some rows mark clone size as missing; the rest say once, few, many or name a class of expanded clone.

clone size	V gene	D gene	J gene	CDR3 protein	CDR3 DNA
-	TRBV10-2	-	TRBJ2-5	CASSVGQETQYF	TGCGCCAGCAGTGTGGGCCAAGAGACCCAGTACTTC
-	TRBV12-3/TRBV12-4	-	TRBJ1-2	CASSLQGGYTF	TGTGCCAGCAGTTTACAGGGTGGCTACACCTTC
-	TRBV28	-	TRBJ1-5	CASSFGVGAGLNQPQHF	TGTGCCAGCAGTTTTGGGGTAGGGGCAGGCCTCAATCAGCCCCAGCATTTT
-	TRBV2	-	TRBJ1-1	CASSGKNTEAFF	TGTGCCAGCAGCGGCAAGAACACTGAAGCTTTCTTT
-	TRBV7-9	TRBD1	TRBJ2-7	CASSLGQGPSYEQYF	TGTGCCAGCAGCTTAGGACAGGGCCCTTCCTACGAGCAGTACTTC
-	TRBV2	-	TRBJ1-2	CASIRQLANYGYTF	TGTGCCAGCATTAGACAGCTAGCTAACTATGGCTACACCTTC
-	TRBV4-1	TRBD2	TRBJ2-3	CASSQVASGDTQYF	TGCGCCAGCAGCCAAGTGGCTAGCGGAGATACGCAGTATTTT
-	TRBV21-1	-	TRBJ2-7	CASRKEAGVDYEQYF	TGTGCCAGCAGAAAGGAGGCGGGAGTGGACTACGAGCAGTACTTC
-	TRBV27	-	TRBJ2-7	CASGDYEQYF	TGTGCCAGCGGGGACTACGAGCAGTACTTC
once	TRBV7-9	-	TRBJ2-7	CASSLWGRSYEQYF	TGTGCCAGCAGCTTATGGGGGAGGAGTTACGAGCAGTACTTC
-	TRBV2	TRBD1	TRBJ1-4	CASVTRQGNEKLFF	TGTGCCAGCGTGACGAGACAGGGGAATGAAAAACTGTTTTTT
-	TRBV2	TRBD1	TRBJ2-1	CASRRGQQNEQFF	TGTGCCAGCAGGAGGGGACAGCAAAATGAGCAGTTCTTC
-	TRBV10-3	-	TRBJ2-1	CAISESGTGDNEQFF	TGTGCCATCAGTGAGTCGGGGACGGGGGACAATGAGCAGTTCTTC
-	TRBV3-1/TRBV3-2	TRBD2	TRBJ2-5	CASSQDSGGGYQETQYF	TGTGCCAGCAGCCAAGATTCGGGCGGGGGGTACCAAGAGACCCAGTACTTC
-	TRBV7-2	TRBD2	TRBJ2-7	CASSLGLAGGNYEQYF	TGTGCCAGCAGCTTAGGACTAGCGGGGGGGAACTACGAGCAGTACTTC
-	TRBV29-1	-	TRBJ1-3	CSVENRDTLNTIYF	TGCAGCGTTGAGAACCGGGACACCCTGAACACCATATATTTT
-	TRBV5-1	-	TRBJ1-1	CARGIMDTEAFF	TGCGCCAGGGGGATAATGGACACTGAAGCTTTCTTT